A single T cell receptor beta chain is shown here with its context. Looked up from germline, CDR1 is LNHDA and CDR2 is SQIVND (reference sequence). The CDR3 is 14 amino acids. Trimming shortened V by 4 bases and J by 3 bases, and 13 bases separated the two germline ends. Enrollment of patients from Seattle took place during active infection, with longitudinal follow-up. The data stem from a study of blood T cell repertoires in COVID-19. Study background: PBMCs, B-cell-depleted T cells, or T cells were the source of the cDNA or gDNA that made up the material.

Measured with immunoSEQ multiplex PCR; TCRdb has only the in-frame clones, and not every one. The sample has over 200,000 clones; 80% to 95% are singletons. The chain recombines TRBV19 with TRBJ2-7; possible D gene TRBD2, 6 bases. Sequencing was done on a sample of peripheral blood. The clonotype was recovered from a man aged 55-75 years with COVID-19, enrolled during active disease. CDR3 nucleotide sequence: TGTGCCAGTAGTACTCGGGACTCCTTCTACGAGCAGTACTTC. This codes for CASSTRDSFYEQYF.